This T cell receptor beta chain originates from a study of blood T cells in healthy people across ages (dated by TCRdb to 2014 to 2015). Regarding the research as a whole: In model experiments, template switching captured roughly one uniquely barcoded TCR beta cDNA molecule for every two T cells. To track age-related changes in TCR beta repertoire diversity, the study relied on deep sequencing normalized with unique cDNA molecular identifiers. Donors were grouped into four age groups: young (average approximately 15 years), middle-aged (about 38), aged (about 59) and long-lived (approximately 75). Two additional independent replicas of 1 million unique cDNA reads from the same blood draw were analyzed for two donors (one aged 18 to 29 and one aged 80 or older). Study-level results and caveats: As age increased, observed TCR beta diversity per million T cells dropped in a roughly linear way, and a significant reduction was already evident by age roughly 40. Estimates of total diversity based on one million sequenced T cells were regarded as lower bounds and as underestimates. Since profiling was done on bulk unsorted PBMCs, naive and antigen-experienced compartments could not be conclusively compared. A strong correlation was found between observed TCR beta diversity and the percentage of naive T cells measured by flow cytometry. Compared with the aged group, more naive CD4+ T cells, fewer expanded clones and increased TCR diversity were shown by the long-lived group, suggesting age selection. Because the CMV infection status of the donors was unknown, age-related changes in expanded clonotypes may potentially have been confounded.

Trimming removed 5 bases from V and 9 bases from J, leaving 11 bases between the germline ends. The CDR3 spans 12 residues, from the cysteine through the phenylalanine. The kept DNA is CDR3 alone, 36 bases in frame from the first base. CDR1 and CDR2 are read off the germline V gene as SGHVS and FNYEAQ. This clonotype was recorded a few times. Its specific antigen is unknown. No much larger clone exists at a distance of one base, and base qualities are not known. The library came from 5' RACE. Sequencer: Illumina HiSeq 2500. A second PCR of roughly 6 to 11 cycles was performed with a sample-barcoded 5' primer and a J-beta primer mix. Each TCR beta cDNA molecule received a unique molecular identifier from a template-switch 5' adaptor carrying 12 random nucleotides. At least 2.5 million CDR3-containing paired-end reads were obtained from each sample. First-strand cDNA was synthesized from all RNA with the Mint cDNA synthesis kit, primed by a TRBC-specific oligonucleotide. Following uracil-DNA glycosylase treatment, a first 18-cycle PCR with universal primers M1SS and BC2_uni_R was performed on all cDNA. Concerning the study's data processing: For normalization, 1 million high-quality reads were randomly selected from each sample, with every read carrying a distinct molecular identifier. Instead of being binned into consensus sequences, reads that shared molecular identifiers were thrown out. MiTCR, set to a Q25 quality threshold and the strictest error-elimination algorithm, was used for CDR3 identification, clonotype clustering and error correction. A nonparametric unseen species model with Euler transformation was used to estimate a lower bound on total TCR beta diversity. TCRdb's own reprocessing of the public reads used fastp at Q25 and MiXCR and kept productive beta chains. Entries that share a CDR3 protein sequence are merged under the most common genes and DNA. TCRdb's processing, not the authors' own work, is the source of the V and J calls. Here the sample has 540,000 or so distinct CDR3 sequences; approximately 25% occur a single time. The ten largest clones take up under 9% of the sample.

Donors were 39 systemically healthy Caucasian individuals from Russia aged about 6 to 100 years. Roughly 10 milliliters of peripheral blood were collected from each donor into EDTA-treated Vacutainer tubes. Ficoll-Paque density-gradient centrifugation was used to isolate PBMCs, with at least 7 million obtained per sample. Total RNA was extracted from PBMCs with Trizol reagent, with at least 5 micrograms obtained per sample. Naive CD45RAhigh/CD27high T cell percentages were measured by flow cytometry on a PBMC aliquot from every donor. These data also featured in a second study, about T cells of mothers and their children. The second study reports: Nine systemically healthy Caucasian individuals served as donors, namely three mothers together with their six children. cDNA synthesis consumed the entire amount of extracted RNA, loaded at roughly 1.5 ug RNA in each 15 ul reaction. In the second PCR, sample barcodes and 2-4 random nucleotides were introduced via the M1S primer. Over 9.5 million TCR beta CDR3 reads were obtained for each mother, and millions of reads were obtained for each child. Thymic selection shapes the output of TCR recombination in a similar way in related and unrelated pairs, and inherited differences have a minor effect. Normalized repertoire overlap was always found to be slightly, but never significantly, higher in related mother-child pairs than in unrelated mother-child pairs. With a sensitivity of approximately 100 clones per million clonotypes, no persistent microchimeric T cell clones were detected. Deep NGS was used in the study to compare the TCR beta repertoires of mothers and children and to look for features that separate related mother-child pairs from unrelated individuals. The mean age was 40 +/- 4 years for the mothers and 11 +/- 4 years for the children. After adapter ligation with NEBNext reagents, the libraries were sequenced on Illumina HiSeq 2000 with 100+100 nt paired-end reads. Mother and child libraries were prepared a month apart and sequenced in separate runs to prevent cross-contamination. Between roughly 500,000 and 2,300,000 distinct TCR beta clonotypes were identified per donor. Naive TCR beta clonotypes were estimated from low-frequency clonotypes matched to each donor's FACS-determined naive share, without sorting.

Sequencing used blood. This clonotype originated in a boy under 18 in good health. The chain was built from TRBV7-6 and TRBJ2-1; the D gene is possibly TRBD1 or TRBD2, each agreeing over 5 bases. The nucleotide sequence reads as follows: TGTGCCAGCAGCCCCCTCGGGACTGAGCAGTTCTTC. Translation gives CASSPLGTEQFF.